This T cell receptor beta chain originates from a study of CD8 T cells in Susac syndrome. Study overall: Patients with Susac syndrome who were sequenced included six with active disease and roughly eight in remission. Patients with Susac syndrome, at blood draw, were therapy-naive, on corticosteroids, or on intravenous immunoglobulin alone. Points from the study as a whole: Clonal expansion was missing from Susac syndrome CD4+ T cell repertoires.

The CDR3 is 13 amino acids. Trimming took 4 bases from V and 5 from J, leaving 12 bases between them. Per germline, CDR1 MGHRA and CDR2 YSYEKL. Random hexamers were used to reverse transcribe an amount of roughly 0.45 to 1 ug RNA. An immunoSEQ multiplex PCR amplified TCR beta CDR3 over 54 Vbeta and 13 Jbeta. TCRdb itself ran the immunoSEQ multiplex PCR reads through MiXCR, one entry per CDR3 protein. The sample lists fewer than 200,000 distinct CDR3 sequences, roughly nine tenths occurring once. In the case of this clonotype: Antigen: not known.

This chain joins TRBV4-1 and TRBJ2-7; maybe TRBD1 (5 bases). The specimen was CD4+ T cells from PBMCs. The sequence derives from a human donor with Susac syndrome. Here the CDR3 DNA reads TGCGCCAGCAGCCGATTTTCCAGGGACGAGCAGTACTTC. This sequence encodes CASSRFSRDEQYF.